The 19 T cell receptor beta chains presented below share a single source sample, sequenced in a study of immune evolution from preneoplasia to lung adenocarcinoma. Measured with immunoSEQ multiplex PCR; TCRdb has only the in-frame clones, and not every one. The table lists several thousand clones, 80% of them singletons, with roughly 15% in the top ten. The sample comprised FFPE normal lung tissue adjacent to the tumor. The receptors shown here come from a person aged 50 or older with lung adenocarcinoma.

The CDR3 bases are TGTGCCTGGAATACAGGGGCCAATCAGCCCCAGCATTTT. Translating it yields CAWNTGANQPQHF. V is TRBV30 and J is TRBJ1-5; the match to TRBD1 covers 7 bases. Trimming took 4 bases from V and 3 from J; bases not matched to a gene: 3. The CDR3 spans 13 residues. CDR1 and CDR2 from the germline V gene are GTSNPN and SVGIG (reference sequence).

This chain links TRBV11-3 with TRBJ2-5, with D perhaps TRBD1 (6 bases). This CDR3 region has 13 residues. Germline V gene sequence: CDR1 SGHNT, CDR2 YENEEA. V lost 1 base and J 4 bases, leaving 7 bases between the germline ends. DNA of the CDR3: TGTGCCAGCAGCTTAGGAGGGGGAGAGACCCAGTACTTC. Translated, it gives CASSLGGGETQYF.

CDR3 sequence: CASSLDSSYGYTF. CDR3 in DNA: TGCGCCAGCAGCTTGGACAGTTCCTATGGCTACACCTTC. The genes are TRBV10-1 and TRBJ1-2; TRBD1 is a possible D gene (6 bases). V was shortened by 6 bases and J by 4 bases, with 12 bases between the two germline ends. Germline CDR1 WNHNN, CDR2 SYGVQD (reference sequence). CDR3 length: 13 residues.

The chain couples TRBV4-2 to TRBJ2-6; no firm D call. This CDR3 is built from 16 residues. Germline-derived CDR1 and CDR2 are LGHNA and YNFKEQ. Trimming stripped 1 base from V and 3 bases from J, with 10 bases between. This CDR3 is CASSQVGRFGANVLTF. The CDR3 coding sequence is TGTGCCAGCAGCCAAGTTGGCAGGTTTGGGGCCAACGTCCTGACTTTC.

The rearrangement links TRBV27 to TRBJ1-5; D is perhaps TRBD1 (6 bases). The CDR3 runs 18 residues. The V gene lost 5 bases and the J gene lost 0 bases, with 20 bases spanning the gap. Germline V CDR1 and CDR2: MNHEY, SMNVEV (reference sequence). CDR3 coding DNA: TGTGCCAGCAGTGGAGTTTGGGGGCTAGGATATAGCAATCAGCCCCAGCATTTT. This translates into CASSGVWGLGYSNQPQHF.

This sequence joins TRBV28 and TRBJ1-1, with D perhaps TRBD1 (5 bases). This CDR3 is built from 15 residues. Looked up from germline, CDR1 is MDHEN and CDR2 is SYDVKM. The V end was cut by 1 base, the J end by 4 bases, with 13 bases between. As DNA, the CDR3 is TGTGCCAGCAGTTTATCAGGGCCACCCTTCACTGAAGCTTTCTTT. Amino acids: CASSLSGPPFTEAFF.

This clone appeared a few times. A read error may produce the germline difference seen at one junction end. The rearrangement uses TRBV15 and TRBJ2-1; 11 bases align to TRBD2. Looked up from germline, CDR1 is LNHNV and CDR2 is YYDKDF (reference sequence). The CDR3 runs to 17 residues. CDR3 residues: CAISREGTSGHYNEQFF. DNA of the CDR3: TGTGCCATCAGCAGAGAGGGGACTAGCGGACATTACAATGAGCAGTTCTTC.

The J gene is TRBJ2-6, the V gene TRBV11-2; no definite D call. CDR3 length: 15 amino acids. Germline V CDR1 and CDR2: SGHAT, FQNNGV. With 5 bases removed from V and 1 base from J, the gap between germline ends came to 9 bases. The CDR3 protein is CASSIPESGANVLTF. In DNA form, the CDR3 reads TGTGCCAGCAGCATCCCAGAGTCTGGGGCCAACGTCCTGACTTTC.

The chain joins TRBV7-9 to TRBJ2-1, with TRBD2 identical over 15 bases. The V gene end was trimmed by 5 bases and the J gene end by 5 bases; junction bases not matched to a gene: 10. Germline loops: CDR1 SEHNR, CDR2 FQNEAQ (reference sequence). This CDR3 has 18 amino acids. This CDR3 is CASSPGLAGGPRDNEQFF. Written as DNA, the CDR3 is TGTGCCAGCAGCCCCGGACTAGCGGGAGGGCCGAGGGACAATGAGCAGTTCTTC.

The chain joins TRBV11-1 to TRBJ2-3; D is ambiguous. Per germline, CDR1 SGHAT and CDR2 FQDESV (reference sequence). The CDR3 runs to 15 residues. The V and J ends lost 1 base and 0 bases respectively, with 8 bases between them. Here the CDR3 DNA reads TGTGCCAGCAGCTTAGACGTATATAGCACAGATACGCAGTATTTT. Amino acids: CASSLDVYSTDTQYF.

This rearrangement joins TRBV29-1 to TRBJ2-1; D not certain. The V gene lost 0 bases and the J gene lost 0 bases, with 12 bases spanning the gap. The CDR3 spans 16 residues. Germline loops: CDR1 SQVTM, CDR2 ANQGSEA. The CDR3 DNA reads TGCAGCGTTGAAGATCCACGTCGTAGCTCCTACAATGAGCAGTTCTTC. Amino acids: CSVEDPRRSSYNEQFF.

This clone was observed a handful of times. CDR3 amino acids: CASGNNQPQHF. Written as DNA, the CDR3 is TGTGCCAGCGGTAATAATCAGCCCCAGCATTTT. The chain joins TRBV6-5 to TRBJ1-5; no reliable D call. The CDR3 length is 11 residues. CDR1 is MNHEY, CDR2 SVGAGI, per germline. V dropped 8 bases and J dropped 4 bases, with 6 bases sitting between them.

This clone was recorded once. The CDR3 coding sequence is TGTGCCAGCTCCCCCCGCCAGGGGTCGCAAGAGACCCAGTACTTC. Encoded protein: CASSPRQGSQETQYF. The chain uses TRBV18 and TRBJ2-5; D perhaps matches TRBD1 (6 bases). The CDR3 has 15 amino acids. Between the trimmed V and J ends, which lost 6 bases and 2 bases, there was a span of 16 bases. Germline CDR1 is KGHSH and CDR2 is LQKENI.

V gene TRBV9 combines with J gene TRBJ1-2; D is undetermined. Germline assignment: CDR1 SGDLS and CDR2 YYNGEE. V was clipped by 0 bases and J by 8 bases, with 17 bases between them. The CDR3 length is 15 residues. This CDR3 reads CASSVVGGWVRGYTF. DNA of the CDR3: TGTGCCAGCAGCGTAGTTGGAGGGTGGGTACGGGGCTACACCTTC.

The J gene is TRBJ2-3, the V gene TRBV2, with TRBD2 matching 8 bases. The CDR3 runs 15 residues. Germline V lookup: CDR1 SNHLY, CDR2 FYNNEI. After removal of 5 bases from V and 2 bases from J, the junction contained 6 bases not matched to a gene. The CDR3 spells CASSFLAGTTDTQYF. The DNA of the CDR3 is TGTGCCAGCAGTTTCCTAGCGGGTACCACAGATACGCAGTATTTT.

This clone appeared once. The chain is built from TRBV30 and TRBJ2-1; TRBD1 agrees at 7 bases. Germline assignment: CDR1 GTSNPN and CDR2 SVGIG (reference sequence). The junction had 4 bases not matched to a gene; V was cut back by 2 bases and J by 9 bases. This CDR3 has 12 residues. The CDR3 here is CAWSPTGVEQFF. The CDR3, as DNA: TGTGCCTGGAGTCCAACAGGGGTTGAGCAGTTCTTC.

The V call is TRBV5-4, the J call TRBJ1-1; no definite D call. CDR3 length: 13 amino acids. V dropped 0 bases and J dropped 6 bases, with 9 bases sitting between them. The germline gives CDR1 SGHNT, CDR2 YYREEE (reference sequence). The CDR3 protein is CASSLAYGAEAFF. CDR3 nucleotides: TGTGCCAGCAGCTTGGCCTACGGCGCTGAAGCTTTCTTT.

This clone was recorded only once. The V gene is TRBV10-2, the J gene TRBJ1-1; D unresolved. The V and J ends lost 5 bases and 0 bases respectively, with 7 bases between them. Germline V gene lookup returns CDR1 WSHSY and CDR2 SAAADI. The CDR3 runs to 13 residues. This CDR3 is CASSTGLNTEAFF. As DNA, the CDR3 is TGCGCCAGCAGTACGGGCCTGAACACTGAAGCTTTCTTT.

This chain links TRBV2 with TRBJ2-2, with D tentatively TRBD2 (6 bases). V gave up 7 bases and J gave up 1 base, with 7 bases separating them. Germline-derived CDR1 and CDR2 are SNHLY and FYNNEI. The CDR3 contains 13 residues. The CDR3 loop is CASTRENTGELFF. Here the CDR3 DNA reads TGTGCCAGCACGCGGGAGAACACCGGGGAGCTGTTTTTT.